This TCR beta chain was observed in a study of blood T cell repertoires in COVID-19. Study context: From T cells, B-cell-depleted T cells, or PBMCs came the material, which was cDNA or gDNA.

The cohort comprised adults aged about 18 to 100 years residing in under 25 US areas. The study assigned cohorts using participant-reported clinical history. Original methodology: Reference gene primer amplification in the assay estimated nucleated cell counts. The method was immunoSEQ multiplex PCR; TCRdb's version includes in-frame clones alone and lacks a portion of them. The V and J calls and the clone size are those of that table, but D and trimming were determined from the DNA. The sample has about 210,000 clones, around 81% seen once. The germline CDR1 and CDR2 sequences are SGHRS and YFSETQ. The CDR3 is 14 residues long.

V is TRBV5-1 and J is TRBJ1-1, with a tentative D call TRBD1 (6 bases). The specimen sequenced was PBMCs or T cells enriched from blood (not recorded which). The origin of this receptor is a woman in her fifties or sixties with acute COVID-19. CDR3 coding DNA: TGCGCTACAAGCACGGGGGGCGGGAACACTGAAGCTTTCTTT. Protein sequence: CATSTGGGNTEAFF.